These 13 T cell receptor beta chains came from one sample sequenced in a study of cytomegalovirus exposure and HLA in healthy donors. With 60 Vbeta and 13 Jbeta primers, the PCR was carried out. Profiled with immunoSEQ multiplex PCR; TCRdb holds only in-frame clones, not every one. The sample has approximately 170,000 clones; around 80% are singletons. The sample comprised PBMCs. These receptors were obtained from a man aged 35-49 years in good health and CMV-seronegative.

The chain links TRBV12-2 to TRBJ2-7; TRBD2 is taken as the D call from the table, unchecked against the DNA. TRBV12-2 is given as a pseudogene. This CDR3 is built from 17 residues. The CDR3 reads CASRLPPCVLTGREQYV. Here the CDR3 DNA reads TGTGCAAGTCGCTTACCCCCCTGTGTGCTGACGGGAAGGGAGCAGTACGTC.

The rearrangement uses TRBV9 and TRBJ2-2, with D perhaps matching TRBD1 (6 bases). The CDR3 runs to 13 residues. V was shortened by 3 bases and J by 6 bases, with 9 bases between the two germline ends. Germline assignment: CDR1 SGDLS and CDR2 YYNGEE. The CDR3 sequence is CASSARQAGELFF. CDR3 sequence (DNA): TGTGCCAGCAGCGCCCGACAGGCCGGGGAGCTGTTTTTT.

V usage is TRBV10-1 and J usage is TRBJ2-3, with 10 bases that match TRBD1. The CDR3 contains 13 residues. Per germline, CDR1 WNHNN and CDR2 SYGVQD (reference sequence). V was clipped by 10 bases and J by 3 bases; unmatched bases: 4. The CDR3 bases are TGCGCCACCTGGGACAGGGGAACAGATACGCAGTATTTT. Protein sequence: CATWDRGTDTQYF.

The chain links TRBV7-9 to TRBJ2-7; tentatively, D is TRBD1 (5 bases). Trimming took 1 base from V and 3 from J, leaving 7 bases between them. The length of the CDR3 is 13 residues. Germline V lookup: CDR1 SEHNR, CDR2 FQNEAQ (reference sequence). CDR3 amino acids: CASSLGQIYEQYF. CDR3 in DNA: TGTGCCAGCAGCTTAGGACAGATCTACGAGCAGTACTTC.

In this sample, this clone turned up once. V usage is TRBV5-1 and J usage is TRBJ2-3; D ambiguous. The CDR3 loop spans 18 amino acids. Trimming took off 2 bases at V and 3 bases at J, with 22 bases between the two ends. Germline values: CDR1 SGHRS, CDR2 YFSETQ. DNA of the CDR3: TGCGCCAGCAGCTTTTCTCAATTTCCAGCTGGGCTAACAGATACGCAGTATTTT. It specifies CASSFSQFPAGLTDTQYF. Complete variable domain (other parts from reference TRBV5-1 and TRBJ2-3): KAGVTQTPRYLIKTRGQQVTLSCSPISGHRSVSWYQQTPGQGLQFLFEYFSETQRNKGNFPGRFSGRQFSNSRSEMNVSTLELGDSALYLCASSFSQFPAGLTDTQYFGPGTRLTVL.

The chain has TRBV30 and TRBJ1-3; TRBD1 matches 11 bases. V was clipped by 5 bases and J by 4 bases; unmatched bases: 4. Germline CDR1 reads GTSNPN; CDR2 reads SVGIG (reference sequence). This CDR3 contains 14 residues. CDR3 sequence (DNA): TGTGCCTGGGAAGGACAGGGGGCAGGAAACACCATATATTTT. It codes for CAWEGQGAGNTIYF.

This clone turned up a few times. The chain joins TRBV21-1 to TRBJ1-1; the table's D call, TRBD1, has no DNA check behind it. TRBV21-1 corresponds to a pseudogene. The CDR3 loop spans 17 amino acids. In DNA, the CDR3 is TGTGCCAGCAGCAACGGGGACAGGGAAAGGACTGGCACTGAAGCTTTCTTT. This encodes CASSNGDRERTGTEAFF.

There are a few counts of this clone. The V call is TRBV29-1, the J call TRBJ1-1; weak D call: TRBD1 (6 bases). The CDR3 length is 13 residues. From germline, CDR1 is SQVTM and CDR2 ANQGSEA. V was trimmed by 1 base and J by 4 bases, leaving 10 bases between them. CDR3 bases: TGCAGCGTTGAAGCGGGCAGGGGCACTGAAGCTTTCTTT. Translating gives CSVEAGRGTEAFF.

There are a few counts of this clone. The V call is TRBV27, the J call TRBJ2-5; 10 bases are a match to TRBD1. The end of the DNA is better explained by TRBJ2-7, so the J call may be wrong. Germline values: CDR1 MNHEY, CDR2 SMNVEV (reference sequence). The CDR3 is made up of 15 amino acids. The CDR3 reads CASSPGGTGVHEQYF. The CDR3 DNA is TGTGCCAGCAGTCCCGGCGGGACAGGGGTCCACGAGCAGTACTTC.

The table lists this clone with a count of one. The chain carries TRBV5-1 and TRBJ2-4; maybe TRBD2 (5 bases). The CDR3 is 13 amino acids. The germline gives CDR1 SGHRS, CDR2 YFSETQ. V lost 0 bases to trimming and J lost 12 bases, with 13 bases between them. The CDR3 DNA sequence: TGCGCCAGCAGCTTGGGGCAGCGGAGCAGTCAGTACTTC. As protein: CASSLGQRSSQYF.

The sample holds a few counts of this clone. V is TRBV11-2 and J is TRBJ1-1; TRBD1 agrees at 9 bases. The CDR3 has 15 residues. Trimming at V came to 6 bases and at J to 6 bases, leaving 11 bases not matched to a gene. Germline values: CDR1 SGHAT, CDR2 FQNNGV. The CDR3 loop reads CASRRPGQGKAEAFF. For the CDR3, the DNA is TGTGCCAGCAGGAGACCGGGACAGGGAAAGGCTGAAGCTTTCTTT.

This chain connects TRBV7-6 to TRBJ2-2; TRBD1 agrees at 8 bases. Losses at the gene ends were 5 bases for V and 1 base for J; bases not matched to a gene: 6. Germline values: CDR1 SGHVS, CDR2 FNYEAQ. There are 16 residues in the CDR3. CDR3 in amino acids: CASSLPGGLNTGELFF. For the CDR3, the DNA is TGTGCCAGCAGCCTTCCAGGGGGCTTGAACACCGGGGAGCTGTTTTTT.

The rearrangement uses TRBV19 and TRBJ1-5; 7 bases match TRBD1. The CDR3 loop spans 15 amino acids. V lost 3 bases to trimming and J lost 3 bases; unmatched junction nucleotides: 5. Germline CDR1 is LNHDA and CDR2 is SQIVND (reference sequence). Written as DNA, the CDR3 is TGTGCCAGTAGTATCTGGGACAGCCCCAATCAGCCCCAGCATTTT. It translates to CASSIWDSPNQPQHF.